This T cell receptor (beta chain) came from a study of monozygotic twins with inflammatory bowel disease. This CDR3 region has 14 residues. Looked up from germline, CDR1 is SGHAT and CDR2 is FQNNGV. Total RNA isolation used whole blood (no T cell sorting was performed). One entry per CDR3 protein, without DNA, is what TCRdb gives after re-calling the 5' RACE reads. Listed are some 440,000 distinct CDR3 sequences; 2% to 2.5% falls within the top ten. The receptor comes from a human donor with ulcerative colitis or Crohn's disease, or a healthy co-twin of an affected twin (not recorded which). Input material: blood. The V and J genes are TRBV11-2 and TRBJ2-4; the TCRdb D gene call, TRBD1, has no DNA to confirm it. The CDR3: CASSADSQEHIQYF.